This T cell receptor beta chain is drawn from a study of OX40 agonist ivuxolimab in advanced cancers. About the study: Given to patients was ivuxolimab, an agonistic anti-OX40 (CD134) antibody. Notes on the study in general: Expanded clones belonging to CD8+ T cells outnumbered, on average, those of CD4+. CD4+ and CD8+ T cells in blood underwent clonal expansion by week 6 at 0.1 to 3.0 mg/kg.

Sampling times: baseline, cycle 4 day 1, cycle 7 day 1. This table comes from immunoSEQ multiplex PCR, and its TCRdb copy is limited to in-frame clones, with some not included. The data show about 26,000 clones, roughly 80% seen once. The germline V and J ends were trimmed by 4 bases and 5 bases, with 14 bases remaining between them. CDR1 is MNHEY, CDR2 SVGAGI, per germline. The CDR3 runs 15 residues. In the case of this clone: Its matching antigen is unknown.

This specimen consisted of CD4+ or CD8+ T cells sorted from blood, obtained in a trial of the OX40 agonist ivuxolimab. This TCR came from an adult with an advanced solid tumor such as melanoma, head and neck, liver or kidney cancer. The rearrangement uses TRBV6-5 and TRBJ1-4; weak D call: TRBD1 (5 bases). The CDR3 DNA follows: TGTGCCAGCAGTTTGGGGGTGACATTGAATGAAAAACTGTTTTTT. Translating it yields CASSLGVTLNEKLFF.